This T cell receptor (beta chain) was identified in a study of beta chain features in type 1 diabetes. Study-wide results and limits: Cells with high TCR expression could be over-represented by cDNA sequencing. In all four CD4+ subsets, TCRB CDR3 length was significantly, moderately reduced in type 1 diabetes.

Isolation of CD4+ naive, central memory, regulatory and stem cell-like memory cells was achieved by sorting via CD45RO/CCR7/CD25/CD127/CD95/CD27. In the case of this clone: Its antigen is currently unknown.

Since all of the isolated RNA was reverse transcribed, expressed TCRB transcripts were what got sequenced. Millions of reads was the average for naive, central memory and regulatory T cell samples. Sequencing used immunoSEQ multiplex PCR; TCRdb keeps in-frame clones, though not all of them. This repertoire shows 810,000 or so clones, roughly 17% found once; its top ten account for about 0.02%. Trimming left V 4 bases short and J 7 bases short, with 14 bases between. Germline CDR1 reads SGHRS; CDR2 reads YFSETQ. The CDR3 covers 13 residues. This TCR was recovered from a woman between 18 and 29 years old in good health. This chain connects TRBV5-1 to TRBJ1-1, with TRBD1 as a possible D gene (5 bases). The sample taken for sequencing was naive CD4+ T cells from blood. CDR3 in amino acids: CASSRPGWNEAFF. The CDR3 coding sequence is TGCGCCAGCAGCCGGCCAGGGTGGAATGAAGCTTTCTTT.